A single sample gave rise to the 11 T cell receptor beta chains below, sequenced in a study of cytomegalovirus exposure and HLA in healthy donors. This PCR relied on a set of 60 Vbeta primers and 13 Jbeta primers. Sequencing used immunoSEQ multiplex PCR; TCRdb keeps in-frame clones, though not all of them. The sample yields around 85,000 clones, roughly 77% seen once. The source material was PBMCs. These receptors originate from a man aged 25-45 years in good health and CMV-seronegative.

The CDR3 DNA follows: TGTGCCAGCAGCTTGGCTGGAGGGGGCAATTCACCCCTCCACTTT. It is translated as CASSLAGGGNSPLHF. The chain is built from TRBV5-6 and TRBJ1-6; 7 bases fit TRBD1. The CDR3 consists of 15 residues. V shed 0 bases, J shed 7 bases, and the junction held 4 bases outside the gene matches. Germline V lookup: CDR1 SGHDT, CDR2 YYEEEE.

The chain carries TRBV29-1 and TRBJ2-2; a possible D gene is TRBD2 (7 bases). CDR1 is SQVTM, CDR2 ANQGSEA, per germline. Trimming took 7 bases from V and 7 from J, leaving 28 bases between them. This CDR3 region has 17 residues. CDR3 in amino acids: CSAARDTTGGFDGELFF. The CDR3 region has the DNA TGCAGCGCCGCTAGGGACACAACGGGAGGTTTTGACGGGGAGCTGTTTTTT.

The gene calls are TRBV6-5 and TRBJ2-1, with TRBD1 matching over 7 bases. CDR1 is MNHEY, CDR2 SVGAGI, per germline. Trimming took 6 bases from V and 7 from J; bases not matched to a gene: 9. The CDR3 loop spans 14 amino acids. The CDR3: CASSYTGVGNEQFF. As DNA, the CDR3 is TGTGCCAGCAGCTACACAGGGGTCGGGAATGAGCAGTTCTTC.

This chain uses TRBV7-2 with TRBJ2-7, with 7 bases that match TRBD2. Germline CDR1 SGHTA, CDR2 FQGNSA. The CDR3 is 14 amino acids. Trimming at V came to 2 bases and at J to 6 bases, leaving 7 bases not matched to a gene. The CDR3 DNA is TGTGCCAGCAGCTTATCGCGGGGGATAATCGAGCAGTACTTC. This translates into CASSLSRGIIEQYF.

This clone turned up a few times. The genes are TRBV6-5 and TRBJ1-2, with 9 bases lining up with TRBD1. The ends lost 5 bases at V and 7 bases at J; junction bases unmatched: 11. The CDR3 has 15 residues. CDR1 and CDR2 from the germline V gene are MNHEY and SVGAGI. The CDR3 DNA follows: TGTGCCAGCAGTACCACAGGGGGCGCGGGTCGTGGCTACACCTTC. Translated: CASSTTGGAGRGYTF.

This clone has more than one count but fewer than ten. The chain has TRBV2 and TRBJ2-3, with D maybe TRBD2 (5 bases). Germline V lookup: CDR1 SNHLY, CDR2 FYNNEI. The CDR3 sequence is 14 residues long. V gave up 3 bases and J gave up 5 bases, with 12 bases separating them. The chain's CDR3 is CASSDSGGEDTQYF. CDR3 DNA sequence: TGTGCCAGCAGTGATTCTGGAGGAGAAGATACGCAGTATTTT.

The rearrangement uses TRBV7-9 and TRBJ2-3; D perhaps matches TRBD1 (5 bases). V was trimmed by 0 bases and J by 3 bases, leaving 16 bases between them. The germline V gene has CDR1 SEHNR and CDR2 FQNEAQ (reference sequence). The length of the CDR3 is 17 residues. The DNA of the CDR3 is TGTGCCAGCAGCTTAGCCCTACGGCAGGGTGGAACAGATACGCAGTATTTT. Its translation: CASSLALRQGGTDTQYF.

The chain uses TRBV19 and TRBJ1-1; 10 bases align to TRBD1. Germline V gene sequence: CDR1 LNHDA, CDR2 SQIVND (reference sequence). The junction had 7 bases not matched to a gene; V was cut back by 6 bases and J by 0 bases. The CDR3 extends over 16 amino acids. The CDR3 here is CASRYRDRGMNTEAFF. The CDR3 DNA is TGTGCCAGTAGGTACCGGGACAGGGGTATGAACACTGAAGCTTTCTTT.

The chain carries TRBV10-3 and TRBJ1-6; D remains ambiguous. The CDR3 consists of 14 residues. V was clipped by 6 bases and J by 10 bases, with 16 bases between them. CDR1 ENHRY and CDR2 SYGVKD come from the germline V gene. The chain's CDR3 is CAISSQEDVSPLHF. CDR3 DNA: TGTGCCATCAGCTCCCAGGAGGACGTCTCACCCCTCCACTTT.

The CDR3 is CASSSSRNEQYF. CDR3 nucleotide sequence: TGTGCCAGCAGCTCCTCGAGGAACGAGCAGTACTTC. The chain has TRBV13 and TRBJ2-7; unclear D gene. Germline CDR1 is PRHDT and CDR2 is FYEKMQ (reference sequence). The CDR3 runs 12 residues. V lost 4 bases to trimming and J lost 5 bases, with 9 bases between them.

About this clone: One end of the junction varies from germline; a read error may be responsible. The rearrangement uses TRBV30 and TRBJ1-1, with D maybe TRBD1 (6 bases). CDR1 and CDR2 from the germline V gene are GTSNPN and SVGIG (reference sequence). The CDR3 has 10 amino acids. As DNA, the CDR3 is TGTGCCTGGAGTCCGCCGGGACACCACTTT. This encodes CAWSPPGHHF.